The subject of this entry is one T cell receptor (beta chain). J lost 3 bases, V lost 0 bases, and 3 bases had no gene match. The CDR3 has 15 residues. Germline-derived CDR1 and CDR2 are SGHNT and YYREEE (reference sequence). This record comes from a study of blood T cell repertoires in COVID-19. At the level of the study: The samples span acute and convalescent COVID-19 from the United States, Italy and Spain. PBMCs, B-cell-depleted T cells, or T cells provided the cDNA or gDNA that made up the material.

In the original workflow: Reference gene primer amplification in the assay estimated nucleated cell counts. Profiling relied on immunoSEQ multiplex PCR, and the TCRdb table lists in-frame clones only, not all of them. That table furnishes V, J and clone size, whereas the DNA furnished D and trimming. The repertoire holds about 14,000 clones, around 83% seen once, with roughly a third in the top ten. This clonotype was sampled from a man in his forties or fifties with active COVID-19. The J gene is TRBJ2-7, the V gene TRBV5-4; 10 bases are a match to TRBD2. The sample comprised peripheral blood. CDR3 sequence (DNA): TGTGCCAGCAGCTTGGCTAGCGGGAGTAGCTACGAGCAGTACTTC. Encoded protein: CASSLASGSSYEQYF.